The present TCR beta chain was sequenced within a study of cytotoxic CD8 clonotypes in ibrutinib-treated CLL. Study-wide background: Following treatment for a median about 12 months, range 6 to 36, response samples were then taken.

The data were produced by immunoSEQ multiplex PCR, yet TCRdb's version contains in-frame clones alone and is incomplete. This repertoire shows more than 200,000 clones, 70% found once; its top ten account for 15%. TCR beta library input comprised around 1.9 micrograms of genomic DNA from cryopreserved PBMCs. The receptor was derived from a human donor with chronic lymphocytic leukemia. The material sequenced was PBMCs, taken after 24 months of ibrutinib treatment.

CDR3 sequence: CASSLDGGLYGYTF. CDR3 bases: TGTGCCAGCAGCTTGGATGGAGGCCTCTATGGCTACACCTTC. The chain combines TRBV5-4 with TRBJ1-2, with D unclear. Trimming removed 0 bases at V and 4 bases at J, with 10 bases between. The CDR3 has 14 residues. CDR1 is SGHNT and CDR2 is YYREEE in the germline V gene (reference sequence).